This T cell receptor (beta chain) was recovered during a study of beta chain features in type 1 diabetes. Deletions cut 6 bases from V and 3 bases from J, with 8 bases between. CDR1 LNHNV and CDR2 YYDKDF come from the germline V gene (reference sequence). This CDR3 has 12 residues. Comments on this clone: Its antigen is as yet unknown.

General study results and limits: Reduced insertions and increased deletions marked VDJ junctions in type 1 diabetes patients. All four CD4+ subsets of Type 1 diabetes patients contained TCRB CDR3s that were moderately but significantly shorter. Relative to healthy donors, patients appeared to have naive, central memory and Treg TCRB repertoires that were more similar.

Since all of the isolated RNA was reverse transcribed, expressed TCRB transcripts were what got sequenced. The data were produced by immunoSEQ multiplex PCR, yet TCRdb's version contains in-frame clones alone and is incomplete. The sample comprises over 150,000 clones, about 7.9% of which are singletons, and 0.5% rests with the top ten. Sequenced: central memory CD4+ T cells from blood. The receptor was derived from a man aged 18 to 30 with type 1 diabetes. The rearrangement links TRBV15 to TRBJ1-1; the D gene is possibly TRBD1 (5 bases). CDR3 sequence (DNA): TGTGCCACCAGTCTCAGGGACACTGAAGCTTTCTTT. Protein: CATSLRDTEAFF.